This is a list of T cell receptor beta chains from one sample in a study of T cell repertoires in cytomegalovirus infection. Each CDR3 protein gets one entry after TCRdb re-called the reads with MiXCR. The table includes about 770,000 distinct CDR3 sequences, 29% detected once. Their recognized antigens are unknown. This specimen consisted of cultured CD8+ T cells from PBMCs, obtained from culture after CMV antigen stimulation. Source of these receptors: a human donor in good health (CMV status not recorded). Some clones in this sample may be carry-over from other donors' samples. CDR3s include the opening cysteine and the closing phenylalanine or tryptophan. A D gene is named only where the DNA matches it firmly. Not every row has a clone size; where given, it reads once, few, many or a size class.

.,17,TRBJ1-2,TRBV2,TRBD1,TGTGCCAGCAGTGATGTATTTGACAGGGTTGCTAACTATGGCTACACCTTC,CASSDVFDRVANYGYTF
.,14,TRBJ2-7,TRBV27,.,TGTGCCAGCAGTTACGACGGTCTGTGGTACGAGCAGTACTTC,CASSYDGLWYEQYF
.,11,TRBJ1-1,TRBV7-9,.,TGTGCCAGCAGCTTGACTAAAGAAGCTTTCTTT,CASSLTKEAFF
.,14,TRBJ1-6,TRBV7-2,TRBD1,TGTGCCAGCAGCTTAAACAGGGGGCATTCACCCCTCCACTTT,CASSLNRGHSPLHF
few,16,TRBJ2-1,TRBV4-1,.,TGCGCCAGCAGCCAAGATGGGTTGGGGGTATACAATGAGCAGTTCTTC,CASSQDGLGVYNEQFF
.,15,TRBJ2-3,TRBV29-1,TRBD1,TGCAGCACCCGAACCGGGACAGGGTTCACAGATACGCAGTATTTT,CSTRTGTGFTDTQYF
many,16,TRBJ2-2,TRBV12-3/TRBV12-4,.,TGTGCCAGCAGTTTAGGGGTTGGGGGTAGCACCGGGGAGCTGTTTTTT,CASSLGVGGSTGELFF
.,13,TRBJ2-5,TRBV18,.,TGTGCCAGCTCGCAAGGGGTAGAAAAGACCCAGTACTTC,CASSQGVEKTQYF
few,13,TRBJ2-7,TRBV12-3/TRBV12-4,.,TGTGCCAGCAGTTTAGGACAGGACAACGAGCAGTACTTC,CASSLGQDNEQYF
few,14,TRBJ1-2,TRBV12-5,.,TGTGCTAGTTCCGAAGGGGAAATGTACTATGGCTACACCTTC,CASSEGEMYYGYTF
few,13,TRBJ1-1,TRBV7-9,TRBD1,TGTGCCAGCAGCCCTAACAGGGGCGCTGAAGCTTTCTTT,CASSPNRGAEAFF
many,14,TRBJ2-1,TRBV7-6,.,TGTGCCAGCAGCTCAAGAAAGTCCCCCAATGAGCAGTTCTTC,CASSSRKSPNEQFF
.,16,TRBJ2-3,TRBV12-3/TRBV12-4,TRBD1,TGTGCCAGCAACCCCTCGACAGGGGGACGTTGGGATACGCAGTATTTT,CASNPSTGGRWDTQYF
.,18,TRBJ2-1,TRBV15,TRBD1,TGTGCCACCAGCAGAGTCCCACCCATCGCAAATGACAGGGATGAGCAGTTCTTC,CATSRVPPIANDRDEQFF
many,16,TRBJ1-1,TRBV7-9,.,TGTGCCAGCAGCTTAAGCCCAGGACAAGCGAACACTGAAGCTTTCTTT,CASSLSPGQANTEAFF
.,13,TRBJ1-1,TRBV5-6,.,TGTGCCAGCAGCTTGGTCCGTGGGACTGAAGCTTTCTTT,CASSLVRGTEAFF
many,16,TRBJ2-1,TRBV7-9,TRBD2,TGTGCCAGCAGCTTAGGGGGCGGGGGGACCTACAATGAGCAGTTCTTC,CASSLGGGGTYNEQFF
many,15,TRBJ2-7,TRBV27,TRBD1,TGTGCCAGCAGCTCGGACAGGGGGCTCTCCTACGAGCAGTACTTC,CASSSDRGLSYEQYF
few,16,TRBJ1-1,TRBV6-6,TRBD1,TGTGCCAGCAGTTGGGACAGGGATGGCTTGTACACTGAAGCTTTCTTT,CASSWDRDGLYTEAFF
few,19,TRBJ1-4,TRBV7-6,TRBD1,TGTGCCAGCAGCTTAGCAGCCCCGTCCGGGACAGGGATAAATGAAAAACTGTTTTTT,CASSLAAPSGTGINEKLFF
.,16,TRBJ1-6,TRBV6-5,.,TGTGCCAGCAGTTACTCCCAGGGGCCCTATAATTCACCCCTCCACTTT,CASSYSQGPYNSPLHF
.,13,TRBJ1-2,TRBV7-9,.,TGTGCCAGCAACCCCGGGGGGGTCTATGGCTACACCTTC,CASNPGGVYGYTF
few,14,TRBJ2-3,TRBV4-1,TRBD1,TGCGCCAGCAGCCAAGGACAGGGCCCAGATACGCAGTATTTT,CASSQGQGPDTQYF